Following are 28 T cell receptor beta chains from one sample sequenced in a study of blood T cell repertoires in COVID-19. Clones were sequenced by immunoSEQ multiplex PCR, and TCRdb holds only the in-frame ones, with some missing. The sample carries about 54,000 clones, roughly 80% recorded once. The sequenced sample consisted of peripheral blood. These receptors originate from a human donor in a cohort sampled during active or convalescent COVID-19.

The genes are TRBV7-8 and TRBJ2-1; 8 bases fit TRBD1. Losses at the gene ends were 5 bases for V and 5 bases for J; bases not matched to a gene: 5. Germline assignment: CDR1 SGHVS and CDR2 FQNEAQ. The CDR3 contains 14 residues. Here the CDR3 DNA reads TGTGCCAGCAGCGCGGGACAGGCCCACAATGAGCAGTTCTTC. Amino acids: CASSAGQAHNEQFF.

As concerns this clone: The sample carries other DNA sequences with the same CDR3. The chain carries TRBV19 and TRBJ1-5, with 7 bases identical to TRBD1. The CDR3 is made up of 14 amino acids. CDR1 LNHDA and CDR2 SQIVND come from the germline V gene (reference sequence). J gave up 4 bases and V 4 bases, and 4 bases lay outside the gene matches. Written as DNA, the CDR3 is TGTGCCAGTAGTAGTTCAGGGGGTAATCAGCCCCAGCATTTT. Translating it yields CASSSSGGNQPQHF. The full variable domain, with the rest looked up from reference TRBV19 and TRBJ1-5, is DGGITQSPKYLFRKEGQNVTLSCEQNLNHDAMYWYRQDPGQGLRLIYYSQIVNDFQKGDIAEGYSVSREKKESFPLTVTSAQKNPTAFYLCASSSSGGNQPQHFGDGTRLSIL.

The chain employs TRBV9 and TRBJ2-7; TRBD2 agrees at 8 bases. There are 15 residues in the CDR3. V lost 3 bases to trimming and J lost 7 bases; unmatched junction nucleotides: 12. The germline V gene has CDR1 SGDLS and CDR2 YYNGEE. The DNA of the CDR3 is TGTGCCAGCAGCGCCGGTCTCGGGGGGGCGGAAGAGCAGTACTTC. Translated, it gives CASSAGLGGAEEQYF.

The V call is TRBV5-6, the J call TRBJ1-2; weak D call: TRBD1 (6 bases). V gave up 1 base and J gave up 4 bases, with 17 bases separating them. This CDR3 is 16 amino acids long. Germline values: CDR1 SGHDT, CDR2 YYEEEE. CDR3 protein: CASSLFNQGWGYGYTF. CDR3 coding DNA: TGTGCCAGCAGCTTGTTCAATCAGGGGTGGGGCTATGGCTACACCTTC.

The V call is TRBV18, the J call TRBJ1-5; TRBD1 matches at 7 bases. Looked up from germline, CDR1 is KGHSH and CDR2 is LQKENI. The length of the CDR3 is 15 residues. Unmatched junction bases numbered 6, after V lost 4 bases and J lost 3 bases. The CDR3 DNA reads as TGTGCCAGCTCACAGGAACAGGGGAACAATCAGCCCCAGCATTTT. Encoded protein: CASSQEQGNNQPQHF. Complete variable domain (other parts from reference TRBV18 and TRBJ1-5): NAGVMQNPRHLVRRRGQEARLRCSPMKGHSHVYWYRQLPEEGLKFMVYLQKENIIDESGMPKERFSAEFPKEGPSILRIQQVVRGDSAAYFCASSQEQGNNQPQHFGDGTRLSIL.

The chain employs TRBV5-8 and TRBJ2-5; D gene ambiguous. Germline V gene lookup returns CDR1 SGHTS and CDR2 YDEGEE. The CDR3 sequence is 14 residues long. The germline V and J ends were trimmed by 0 bases and 4 bases, with 10 bases remaining between them. The DNA of the CDR3 is TGTGCCAGCAGCTTGGACAACGGAGCAGAGACCCAGTACTTC. It codes for CASSLDNGAETQYF.

This clone ranks as medium-sized. The chain has TRBV11-1 and TRBJ1-1; possible D gene TRBD1, 6 bases. V lost 5 bases to trimming and J lost 0 bases, with 13 bases between them. The CDR3 spans 15 residues. Germline values: CDR1 SGHAT, CDR2 FQDESV (reference sequence). CDR3 nucleotides: TGTGCCAGCAGCGCCTTGGACAGCCTGAACACTGAAGCTTTCTTT. This sequence encodes CASSALDSLNTEAFF.

This clone has a handful of counts. The gene calls are TRBV6-1 and TRBJ1-6; the D gene is possibly TRBD1 (5 bases). There are 17 residues in the CDR3. V was clipped by 4 bases and J by 11 bases, with 24 bases between them. The germline V gene has CDR1 MNHNS and CDR2 SASEGT. The CDR3 protein is CASSVQRDAGGRTPLHF. The CDR3, as DNA: TGTGCCAGCAGTGTGCAACGGGACGCCGGGGGAAGGACACCCCTCCACTTT.

The rearrangement uses TRBV6-4 and TRBJ2-7, with a possible D match to TRBD1 (7 bases). The CDR3 has 16 residues. The V gene's germline CDR1 is MRHNA and CDR2 SNTAGT. V lost 8 bases and J 2 bases, leaving 22 bases between the germline ends. In nucleotides, the CDR3 is TGTGCCAGCCTCCATTCCCTGCGGGACAGAACCTACGAGCAGTACTTC. Residues: CASLHSLRDRTYEQYF.

The chain has TRBV7-2 and TRBJ2-3; D is ambiguous. V was cut by 3 bases and J by 2 bases, with 3 bases left in between. This CDR3 has 12 amino acids. Germline-derived CDR1 and CDR2 are SGHTA and FQGNSA. CDR3 amino acids: CASSFYTDTQYF. CDR3 in DNA: TGTGCCAGCAGCTTTTACACAGATACGCAGTATTTT.

The chain carries TRBV30 and TRBJ2-2, with D maybe TRBD2 (5 bases). The CDR3 has 16 residues. The V end lost 5 bases, the J end lost 2 bases, and 18 bases lay between the germline ends. CDR1 and CDR2 from the germline V gene are GTSNPN and SVGIG (reference sequence). CDR3 in DNA: TGTGCCTGGCGGGTGGGAGCTCATTCAAACACCGGGGAGCTGTTTTTT. Translating gives CAWRVGAHSNTGELFF.

This sequence joins TRBV7-2 and TRBJ1-5; possible D gene TRBD1, 6 bases. This CDR3 is built from 13 residues. CDR1 is SGHTA, CDR2 FQGNSA, per germline. Trimming took 3 bases from V and 9 from J, leaving 12 bases between them. CDR3 bases: TGTGCCAGCAGCTTCCCGGACAGCTGGCCCCAGCATTTT. Translating it yields CASSFPDSWPQHF. Filled out from reference TRBV7-2 and TRBJ1-5, the complete variable domain reads GAGVSQSPSNKVTEKGKDVELRCDPISGHTALYWYRQSLGQGLEFLIYFQGNSAPDKSGLPSDRFSAERTGGSVSTLTIQRTQQEDSAVYLCASSFPDSWPQHFGDGTRLSIL.

This CDR3 is CASSAYRQSSYNSPLHF. The CDR3 nucleotides are TGTGCCAGTAGTGCATATAGACAGAGCTCCTATAATTCACCCCTCCACTTT. The rearrangement links TRBV19 to TRBJ1-6; D is possibly TRBD1 (5 bases). Per germline, CDR1 LNHDA and CDR2 SQIVND (reference sequence). V was pared by 5 bases and J by 0 bases, with 14 bases between. The CDR3 loop spans 17 amino acids. Full variable domain (remainder filled in from reference TRBV19 and TRBJ1-6): DGGITQSPKYLFRKEGQNVTLSCEQNLNHDAMYWYRQDPGQGLRLIYYSQIVNDFQKGDIAEGYSVSREKKESFPLTVTSAQKNPTAFYLCASSAYRQSSYNSPLHFGNGTRLTVT.

The chain recombines TRBV3-1 (or the pseudogene TRBV3-2) with TRBJ2-7, with 7 nucleotides matching TRBD1. There are 17 residues in the CDR3. Germline lookup yields CDR1 LGHDT and CDR2 YNNKEL (reference sequence). V trimming: 0 bases; J trimming: 1 base; junction bases outside the gene matches: 9. The CDR3 protein is CASSQDSRGQISYEQYF. The CDR3 DNA reads TGTGCCAGCAGCCAAGATTCACGGGGACAGATATCCTACGAGCAGTACTTC.

This clone appeared a single time. This sequence joins TRBV11-2 and TRBJ1-6, with 9 positions matching TRBD1. CDR3 length: 14 residues. CDR1 is SGHAT and CDR2 is FQNNGV in the germline V gene. The J segment lost 9 bases and the V segment lost 5 bases, leaving 5 bases of the junction unmatched. CDR3 DNA: TGTGCCAGCAGCCGGGACAGGGACTTTTCACCCCTCCACTTT. Encoded protein: CASSRDRDFSPLHF.

This clone showed up just a few times. The chain carries TRBV5-1 and TRBJ1-2, with 7 bases aligning to TRBD1. The CDR3 extends over 13 amino acids. V lost 4 bases to trimming and J lost 8 bases; unmatched junction nucleotides: 8. CDR1 and CDR2 from the germline V gene are SGHRS and YFSETQ. CDR3 region: CASSRDRVGGYTF. The CDR3 DNA reads TGCGCCAGCAGCCGTGACAGGGTTGGGGGCTACACCTTC.

The rearrangement links TRBV7-2 to TRBJ2-5, with 8 bases identical to TRBD2. This CDR3 spans 14 amino acids. Losses at the gene ends were 5 bases for V and 4 bases for J; bases not matched to a gene: 6. Per the germline V gene, CDR1 is SGHTA and CDR2 is FQGNSA. The CDR3, as DNA: TGTGCCAGCAGCCCCCGGGGGGGGCCAGAGACCCAGTACTTC. This codes for CASSPRGGPETQYF.

The chain has TRBV24-1 and TRBJ2-5; D is ambiguous. V lost 5 bases and J lost 7, with 13 bases in between. The CDR3 is 13 residues long. The germline V gene has CDR1 KGHDR and CDR2 SFDVKD. This CDR3 is CATSVPGSPTQYF. CDR3 coding DNA: TGTGCCACCAGTGTCCCTGGCTCACCGACCCAGTACTTC.

The V gene is TRBV7-2, the J gene TRBJ2-5; tentative D call: TRBD2 (6 bases). Trimming took 6 bases from V and 5 from J, leaving 10 bases between them. CDR1 and CDR2 (germline): SGHTA, FQGNSA. The CDR3 runs 12 residues. The CDR3 is CASRGLPETQYF. CDR3 sequence (DNA): TGTGCCAGCAGGGGACTTCCCGAGACCCAGTACTTC.

In its sample, this clone was seen a few times. The V gene is TRBV19, the J gene TRBJ2-7; TRBD1 is a possible D gene (6 bases). V lost 3 bases and J 0 bases, leaving 12 bases between the germline ends. The CDR3 is 15 amino acids. Per germline, CDR1 LNHDA and CDR2 SQIVND (reference sequence). The CDR3 loop is CASSIGRGLSYEQYF. The CDR3 DNA sequence: TGTGCCAGTAGTATCGGCAGGGGCCTCTCCTACGAGCAGTACTTC.

This rearrangement joins TRBV9 to TRBJ2-5; 11 bases line up with TRBD2. CDR1 is SGDLS and CDR2 is YYNGEE in the germline V gene. The CDR3 spans 17 residues. The V and J ends lost 3 bases and 6 bases, in that order; junction bases with no gene match: 13. In DNA form, the CDR3 reads TGTGCCAGCAGCGCCACCTCCGGGACTAGCGGCTCGAAGACCCAGTACTTC. Translation gives CASSATSGTSGSKTQYF. The full variable domain, with the rest looked up from reference TRBV9 and TRBJ2-5, is DSGVTQTPKHLITATGQRVTLRCSPRSGDLSVYWYQQSLDQGLQFLIQYYNGEERAKGNILERFSAQQFPDLHSELNLSSLELGDSALYFCASSATSGTSGSKTQYFGPGTRLLVL.

This rearrangement joins TRBV7-9 to TRBJ2-2; D call uncertain. CDR3 length: 17 residues. Germline V gene sequence: CDR1 SEHNR, CDR2 FQNEAQ (reference sequence). V lost 5 bases to trimming and J lost 0 bases, with 16 bases between them. The DNA of the CDR3 is TGTGCCAGCAGCCGCGCTCGGGTGTTAACGAACACCGGGGAGCTGTTTTTT. It is translated as CASSRARVLTNTGELFF.

This chain links TRBV2 with TRBJ1-5, with D unresolved. With 4 bases removed from V and 2 bases from J, the gap between germline ends came to 6 bases. This CDR3 spans 13 amino acids. Germline V gives CDR1 SNHLY, CDR2 FYNNEI. CDR3 region: CASSGQGNQPQHF. CDR3 nucleotide sequence: TGTGCCAGCAGTGGGCAGGGCAATCAGCCCCAGCATTTT. Drawing the rest from reference TRBV2 and TRBJ1-5, the complete variable domain is EPEVTQTPSHQVTQMGQEVILRCVPISNHLYFYWYRQILGQKVEFLVSFYNNEISEKSEIFDDQFSVERPDGSNFTLKIRSTKLEDSAMYFCASSGQGNQPQHFGDGTRLSIL.

V is TRBV10-2 and J is TRBJ1-2; unclear D gene. This CDR3 contains 15 residues. Germline CDR1 and CDR2: WSHSY and SAAADI. V lost 4 bases, J lost 4 bases, and 16 bases lay in between. CDR3 residues: CASSVTATILYGYTF. DNA of the CDR3: TGCGCCAGCAGTGTAACAGCCACAATACTCTATGGCTACACCTTC.

The chain uses TRBV27 and TRBJ2-1, with D possibly matching TRBD1 (5 bases). Trimming took off 1 base at V and 0 bases at J, with 19 bases between the two ends. The CDR3 runs 19 residues. CDR1 and CDR2 (germline): MNHEY, SMNVEV (reference sequence). CDR3 in amino acids: CASSLWAPGQTGSYNEQFF. The CDR3 DNA follows: TGTGCCAGCAGTTTATGGGCCCCCGGACAAACCGGCTCCTACAATGAGCAGTTCTTC.

The rearrangement links TRBV6-5 to TRBJ1-1; D gene ambiguous. The length of the CDR3 is 13 residues. The V gene's germline CDR1 is MNHEY and CDR2 SVGAGI. Trimming cost V 6 bases and J 2 bases, with 10 bases left between them. CDR3 sequence (DNA): TGTGCCAGCAGCCCCAGCGCTAACACTGAAGCTTTCTTT. It specifies CASSPSANTEAFF.

The chain couples TRBV18 to TRBJ1-1; 9 bases map to TRBD1. Germline V gene lookup returns CDR1 KGHSH and CDR2 LQKENI. The CDR3 has 14 residues. J was trimmed by 6 bases and V by 6 bases; bases with no gene match: 8. CDR3 protein: CASSAGQGLSEAFF. The CDR3 DNA follows: TGTGCCAGCTCGGCGGGACAGGGATTGTCTGAAGCTTTCTTT. The full variable domain, rest sourced from reference TRBV18 and TRBJ1-1, is NAGVMQNPRHLVRRRGQEARLRCSPMKGHSHVYWYRQLPEEGLKFMVYLQKENIIDESGMPKERFSAEFPKEGPSILRIQQVVRGDSAAYFCASSAGQGLSEAFFGQGTRLTVV.

The chain joins TRBV7-6 to TRBJ2-3, with a weak D call TRBD2 (7 bases). V lost 3 bases and J lost 2, with 15 bases in between. The CDR3 covers 16 residues. The germline V gene has CDR1 SGHVS and CDR2 FNYEAQ. The DNA for the CDR3 is TGTGCCAGCAGCTTTTTGGGGGGGGCCCACACAGATACGCAGTATTTT. Translated: CASSFLGGAHTDTQYF. The entire variable domain, with the rest obtained from reference TRBV7-6 and TRBJ2-3, is as follows: GAGVSQSPRYKVTKRGQDVALRCDPISGHVSLYWYRQALGQGPEFLTYFNYEAQQDKSGLPNDRFSAERPEGSISTLTIQRTEQRDSAMYRCASSFLGGAHTDTQYFGPGTRLTVL.